The next 4 T cell receptor beta chains were all read from a single sample in a study of graft-versus-host responses after intestinal transplantation (dated by TCRdb to the early 2020s). Receptor amplification or capture employed the immunoSEQ multiplex PCR assay. TCRdb limited this immuneACCESS table to in-frame rearrangements with V and J called. A share of clones is missing; checked studies link under half to unresolved V genes, and the rest is unexplained. The table for this sample lists about 36,000 clones; approximately 94% of them were counted only once. Over 0.2% of the sample is in the top ten clones. No antigen has been identified for these receptors. The time point label corresponds to: cells obtained before transplantation from donor or recipient. Sequences were derived from unstimulated CD4+ T cells sorted from spleen or lymph node cells, sampled before transplant. All receptors derive from a human donor who was the organ donor for an intestinal transplant.

The chain uses TRBV5-1 and TRBJ2-5, with 7 bases lining up with TRBD1. Germline-derived CDR1 and CDR2 are SGHRS and YFSETQ. The CDR3 covers 14 residues. With 4 bases clipped from V and 2 bases from J, the junction kept 5 bases outside the gene matches. As DNA, the CDR3 is TGCGCCAGCAGCCTGACAGGGCTACAAGAGACCCAGTACTTC. Translating gives CASSLTGLQETQYF.

The chain recombines TRBV7-2 with TRBJ1-1; D unclear. The germline gives CDR1 SGHTA, CDR2 FQGNSA. Trimming took off 4 bases at V and 6 bases at J, with 15 bases between the two ends. This CDR3 comprises 14 residues. The CDR3 sequence is CASSSFDGVAEAFF. Here the CDR3 DNA reads TGTGCCAGCAGCTCGTTCGACGGGGTTGCTGAAGCTTTCTTT.

The chain recombines TRBV5-6 with TRBJ1-1; 7 bases line up with TRBD1. Per the germline V gene, CDR1 is SGHDT and CDR2 is YYEEEE. This CDR3 comprises 15 residues. With V trimmed by 0 bases and J by 7 bases, 9 bases remained unmatched. This chain's CDR3 is CASSLGTGVLGEAFF. CDR3 DNA: TGTGCCAGCAGCTTGGGGACAGGAGTTTTAGGTGAAGCTTTCTTT.

This clone was seen only once. The chain is built from TRBV6-5 and TRBJ1-6, with D perhaps matching TRBD1 (5 bases). In germline, CDR1 is MNHEY, CDR2 SVGAGI. The ends were cut back, 5 bases at V and 2 bases at J, with 10 bases in the middle. This CDR3 has 15 residues. CDR3 residues: CASSGGGTYNSPLHF. CDR3 DNA sequence: TGTGCCAGCAGTGGGGGGGGGACCTATAATTCACCCCTCCACTTT.